This T cell receptor (beta chain) is drawn from a study of blood T cell repertoires in COVID-19. Germline CDR1 is LNHDA and CDR2 is SQIVND (reference sequence). CDR3 length equals 14 residues. V shed 6 bases and J 3 bases; nucleotides not matched to a gene: 7. Using immunoSEQ multiplex PCR, the repertoire was profiled, and TCRdb retains in-frame clones only, with some absent. In the table there are about 37,000 clones, about 85% of which are singletons. V gene TRBV19 combines with J gene TRBJ2-7; 8 bases line up with TRBD1. The TCR sequence derives from a man between 65 and 85 years old with COVID-19, enrolled during active disease. Sequencing was performed on peripheral blood. Here the CDR3 DNA reads TGTGCCAGTAGCCGACGACAGGGGTTCTACGAGCAGTACTTC. Translation: CASSRRQGFYEQYF.